This T cell receptor beta chain was obtained from a study of cytomegalovirus exposure and HLA in healthy donors. 13 Jbeta primers and 60 Vbeta primers were used for the PCR. TCRdb's copy holds only in-frame clones and misses some; the assay was immunoSEQ multiplex PCR. The profile shows 150,000 to 200,000 clones, 65% to 80% of them singletons. Remarks on this clone: Its target is unknown.

The V gene lost 3 bases and the J gene lost 5 bases, with 13 bases spanning the gap. The CDR3 is 14 residues long. Per germline, CDR1 MNHEY and CDR2 SMNVEV (reference sequence). Points from the study as a whole: The classifier was said to identify cytomegalovirus status with high specificity and sensitivity.

Input material: PBMCs. This sequence originates from a man between 18 and 35 years old in good health and CMV-seropositive. This chain joins TRBV27 and TRBJ1-1, with D maybe TRBD1 (6 bases). CDR3 sequence reads: CASSFKGGGTEAFF. The CDR3 DNA reads as TGTGCCAGCAGTTTTAAAGGGGGGGGGACTGAAGCTTTCTTT.